Below are 20 T cell receptor beta chains sequenced from a single sample in a study of OX40 agonist ivuxolimab in advanced cancers. Generated by immunoSEQ multiplex PCR, the TCRdb table keeps only in-frame clones and is missing some. The sample includes 15,000 or so clones, more than 70% of them seen just once. The material was CD4+ or CD8+ T cells sorted from blood, obtained in a trial of the OX40 agonist ivuxolimab. Receptor source: an adult with an advanced solid tumor such as melanoma, head and neck, liver or kidney cancer.

The J gene is TRBJ2-7, the V gene TRBV5-6; D is ambiguous. The length of the CDR3 is 13 residues. Germline assignment: CDR1 SGHDT and CDR2 YYEEEE. V lost 2 bases to trimming and J lost 1 base, with 7 bases between them. CDR3 nucleotide sequence: TGTGCCAGCAGCTTATTCGGTTCCTACGAGCAGTACTTC. Residues: CASSLFGSYEQYF.

The chain carries TRBV30 and TRBJ2-7; no definite D call. The ends were cut back, 4 bases at V and 1 base at J, with 11 bases in the middle. CDR3 length: 13 amino acids. Germline-derived CDR1 and CDR2 are GTSNPN and SVGIG (reference sequence). This CDR3 is CAWIPSESYEQYF. The DNA for the CDR3 is TGTGCCTGGATCCCCAGCGAGTCCTACGAGCAGTACTTC.

The chain recombines TRBV7-6 with TRBJ2-6, with D possibly being TRBD1 (6 bases). The germline gives CDR1 SGHVS, CDR2 FNYEAQ. The CDR3 length is 20 residues. V shed 4 bases and J shed 0 bases, with 22 bases lying between them. CDR3 nucleotide sequence: TGTGCCAGCAGCTCCAGTTTGGGGGACAAGGCCTCCTCTGGGGCCAACGTCCTGACTTTC. As protein: CASSSSLGDKASSGANVLTF.

V usage is TRBV5-6 and J usage is TRBJ2-2, with 8 bases aligning to TRBD2. Germline loops: CDR1 SGHDT, CDR2 YYEEEE. Trimming cost V 4 bases and J 3 bases; bases outside gene matches: 5. The CDR3 sequence is 15 residues long. CDR3 sequence reads: CASSVTSGYTGELFF. In DNA, the CDR3 is TGTGCCAGCAGCGTCACTAGCGGTTACACCGGGGAGCTGTTTTTT.

The genes are TRBV2 and TRBJ2-7; either TRBD1 or TRBD2 may supply D (6 bases each). Deletions cut 0 bases from V and 5 bases from J, with 14 bases between. The length of the CDR3 is 15 residues. CDR1 is SNHLY and CDR2 is FYNNEI in the germline V gene. CDR3 residues: CASSEAGGNRDEQYF. The CDR3 DNA sequence: TGTGCCAGCAGTGAAGCGGGGGGCAACCGGGACGAGCAGTACTTC.

The chain links TRBV4-3 to TRBJ2-2, with 7 bases aligning to TRBD1. Germline lookup yields CDR1 LGHNA and CDR2 YSLEER. V was clipped by 0 bases and J by 2 bases; unmatched bases: 6. The CDR3 runs to 17 residues. In nucleotides, the CDR3 is TGCGCCAGCAGCCAAGATACCACAGGGGTAAACACCGGGGAGCTGTTTTTT. It translates to CASSQDTTGVNTGELFF.

This clone qualifies as medium-sized. The chain uses TRBV7-9 and TRBJ2-7; TRBD2 aligns across 8 bases. Germline CDR1 is SEHNR and CDR2 is FQNEAQ (reference sequence). The CDR3 is made up of 16 amino acids. V gave up 4 bases and J gave up 0 bases; unmatched junction bases: 8. The CDR3 bases are TGTGCCAGCAGCTCCAATCTAGCGGGTTTCTCCTACGAGCAGTACTTC. It translates to CASSSNLAGFSYEQYF.

The rearrangement joins TRBV27 to TRBJ2-3; D is ambiguous. CDR1 is MNHEY, CDR2 SMNVEV, per germline (reference sequence). V dropped 7 bases and J dropped 5 bases, with 19 bases sitting between them. CDR3 length: 15 amino acids. CDR3 DNA: TGTGCCAGCACCCTACACGGTGAGCGTGGAGATACGCAGTATTTT. It encodes CASTLHGERGDTQYF.

The rearrangement uses TRBV4-2 and TRBJ2-1; D could derive from TRBD1 or TRBD2 (5 bases each). There are 17 residues in the CDR3. V shed 0 bases and J shed 2 bases, with 14 bases lying between them. Germline assignment: CDR1 LGHNA and CDR2 YNFKEQ. CDR3 sequence: CASSQEARLGAYNEQFF. As DNA, the CDR3 is TGTGCCAGCAGCCAAGAAGCCCGTTTGGGGGCCTACAATGAGCAGTTCTTC.

The CDR3 here is CASSQTGGGVDQPQHF. CDR3 DNA sequence: TGTGCCAGCAGCCAAACAGGGGGCGGGGTGGATCAGCCCCAGCATTTT. The V gene is TRBV4-2, the J gene TRBJ1-5; 9 bases map to TRBD1. Trimming removed 2 bases from V and 5 bases from J; junction bases left unmatched: 7. Germline CDR1 and CDR2: LGHNA and YNFKEQ. CDR3 length: 16 residues.

The chain carries TRBV4-1 and TRBJ2-7, with 10 bases matching TRBD2. CDR3 length: 17 residues. V was clipped by 1 base and J by 4 bases; unmatched bases: 10. CDR1 MGHRA and CDR2 YSYEKL come from the germline V gene. The CDR3 DNA reads as TGCGCCAGCAGCCAAGCCGAAGTGCTAGCGGGAGCTTACGAGCAGTACTTC. Translation gives CASSQAEVLAGAYEQYF.

By frequency in the sample, this clone is medium-sized. The genes are TRBV6-1 and TRBJ1-5; 7 positions match TRBD1. The CDR3 is 18 amino acids. Trimming removed 4 bases from V and 4 bases from J; junction bases left unmatched: 16. From germline, CDR1 is MNHNS and CDR2 SASEGT. The CDR3 coding sequence is TGTGCCAGCAGTGGGAGCGACAGGGTTGGGGTTGGTAATCAGCCCCAGCATTTT. Translation gives CASSGSDRVGVGNQPQHF.

This chain connects TRBV7-6 to TRBJ2-1; maybe TRBD2 (7 bases). Trimming took 5 bases from V and 6 from J, leaving 20 bases between them. Germline V lookup: CDR1 SGHVS, CDR2 FNYEAQ. The CDR3 is 16 amino acids. The CDR3 protein is CASSPPVGGGGNEQFF. In DNA form, the CDR3 reads TGTGCCAGCAGCCCCCCCGTGGGAGGGGGGGGCAATGAGCAGTTCTTC.

The rearrangement uses TRBV27 and TRBJ2-5; D might be TRBD2 (5 bases). This CDR3 has 12 amino acids. V was clipped by 3 bases and J by 6 bases, with 8 bases between them. Germline V gene data show CDR1 as MNHEY and CDR2 as SMNVEV (reference sequence). The CDR3 DNA is TGTGCCAGCAGTTTTATCGGGAAGACCCAGTACTTC. It encodes CASSFIGKTQYF.

The CDR3 loop is CASKRTLSNYGYTF. The CDR3 nucleotides are TGTGCCAGCAAAAGGACACTCTCTAACTATGGCTACACCTTC. The chain couples TRBV28 to TRBJ1-2; D may be TRBD1 (5 bases). Germline V gene data show CDR1 as MDHEN and CDR2 as SYDVKM. With 7 bases removed from V and 0 bases from J, the gap between germline ends came to 12 bases. The CDR3 is made up of 14 amino acids.

V is TRBV9 and J is TRBJ2-1; TRBD2 matches at 8 bases. The CDR3 spans 14 residues. V dropped 3 bases and J dropped 6; count of bases not matched to a gene: 5. CDR1 is SGDLS and CDR2 is YYNGEE in the germline V gene. CDR3 coding DNA: TGTGCCAGCAGCGGGATCGGGAGGGCCAATGAGCAGTTCTTC. Translating it yields CASSGIGRANEQFF.

V gene TRBV6-1 combines with J gene TRBJ2-1; 10 positions match TRBD2. With 1 base clipped from V and 6 bases from J, the junction kept 3 bases outside the gene matches. The CDR3 contains 15 residues. Germline values: CDR1 MNHNS, CDR2 SASEGT. The CDR3 bases are TGTGCCAGCAGTGAAGTTTCTAGCGGGAGCAATGAGCAGTTCTTC. It codes for CASSEVSSGSNEQFF.

J is TRBJ2-1 and V is TRBV18; D possibly corresponds to TRBD2 (6 bases). This CDR3 region has 15 residues. Germline CDR1 is KGHSH and CDR2 is LQKENI. V was cut by 1 base and J by 4 bases, with 11 bases left in between. This chain's CDR3 is CASSPRREWYNEQFF. CDR3 sequence (DNA): TGTGCCAGCTCACCACGGCGGGAATGGTACAATGAGCAGTTCTTC.

The table lists this clone with a count of one. This chain uses TRBV10-3 with TRBJ2-7; the D gene is possibly TRBD1 (7 bases). Germline V gene sequence: CDR1 ENHRY, CDR2 SYGVKD. V lost 7 bases and J lost 5, with 21 bases in between. This CDR3 comprises 15 residues. The DNA for the CDR3 is TGTGCCATCATGGGGCGGGGAGACAGGGCAGACGAGCAGTACTTC. This encodes CAIMGRGDRADEQYF.

The chain couples TRBV28 to TRBJ1-2; 8 bases match TRBD1. The junction had 16 bases not matched to a gene; V was cut back by 5 bases and J by 8 bases. CDR1 is MDHEN and CDR2 is SYDVKM in the germline V gene. This CDR3 contains 16 residues. As DNA, the CDR3 is TGTGCCAGCAGTACTTTGGACAGGGTATGGTCCGACGGCTACACCTTC. Translation: CASSTLDRVWSDGYTF.